This TCR beta chain comes out of a study of T cells expressing NK-cell markers. As for this clonotype: Its specificity is not known.

The CDR3 runs 13 residues. Germline V gene sequence: CDR1 SGDLS, CDR2 YYNGEE. Notes on the study in general: Once again these clonotypes came out on top in the CD3+CD56-NKG2C+ fraction of a few donors.

TCRdb reprocessed the 5' RACE reads, keeping one entry per CDR3 protein, no DNA. The sample's table shows fewer than 550,000 distinct CDR3 sequences. This chain connects TRBV9 to TRBJ1-2; TCRdb reports TRBD1, a call that lacks DNA to check it against. The clonotype comes from a woman aged 45-65 years in good health. The source material was blood T cells: a sorted CD56 or NKG2C T cell subset, CD4+ or CD8+ T cells, or bulk PBMC T cells (not recorded which). CDR3 sequence: CASSVVEGHGYTF.